This T cell receptor (beta chain) was sequenced in a study of blood T cell repertoires in COVID-19. Study at large: Spain, Italy and the United States supplied samples that represented acute and convalescent COVID-19.

Germline loops: CDR1 KGHSY, CDR2 FQNENV. Trimming left V 4 bases short and J 3 bases short, with 16 bases between. The length of the CDR3 is 16 residues. Authors' processing steps: Estimates of nucleated cell counts were drawn from the amplification of reference gene primers. TCRdb's copy holds only in-frame clones and misses some; the assay was immunoSEQ multiplex PCR. V and J calls and clone size are copied from that table; D and trimming were computed from the DNA. There are under 200,000 clones in the sample; approximately 91% occur only once, and 2.1% lies in the top ten. Material for sequencing was peripheral blood. The V call is TRBV16, the J call TRBJ1-5, with D maybe TRBD1 (6 bases). This TCR was recovered from a man aged 65-85 years with active or convalescent COVID-19. CDR3 nucleotides: TGTGCCAGCAGCCCCCTAGGCGCAGGGGACAATCAGCCCCAGCATTTT. It is translated as CASSPLGAGDNQPQHF. The full variable domain, with the rest looked up from reference TRBV16 and TRBJ1-5, is GEEVAQTPKHLVRGEGQKAKLYCAPIKGHSYVFWYQQVLKNEFKFLISFQNENVFDETGMPKERFSAKCLPNSPCSLEIQATKLEDSAVYFCASSPLGAGDNQPQHFGDGTRLSIL.